These 8 T cell receptor beta chains originate from one sample sequenced in a study of CD8 T cells in Susac syndrome. With random hexamers, reverse transcription was performed on about 0.5 to 1 ug of RNA. Via MiXCR, TCRdb re-called the immunoSEQ multiplex PCR reads, giving one row per CDR3 protein. The table lists about 150,000 distinct CDR3 sequences, roughly 95% of them singletons. The specimen sequenced was CD4+ T cells from PBMCs. These TCRs come from a human donor with Susac syndrome.

J is TRBJ1-6 and V is TRBV12-3 or TRBV12-4; D not resolved. The CDR3 has 15 amino acids. V lost 5 bases and J 0 bases, leaving 8 bases between the germline ends. Here the CDR3 DNA reads TGTGCCAGCAGTCACAAGAGCTCCTATAATTCACCCCTCCACTTT. As protein: CASSHKSSYNSPLHF.

CDR3: CASSVGGSVNQPQHF. The CDR3 nucleotides are TGTGCCAGCAGCGTAGGGGGCAGTGTCAATCAGCCCCAGCATTTT. The V and J genes are TRBV9 and TRBJ1-5; TRBD1 might be the D (5 bases). CDR3 size: 15 residues. Germline V gene lookup returns CDR1 SGDLS and CDR2 YYNGEE. Trimming shortened V by 0 bases and J by 3 bases, and 10 bases separated the two germline ends. Based on the CDR3 plus reference TRBV9 and TRBJ1-5, the full variable domain is DSGVTQTPKHLITATGQRVTLRCSPRSGDLSVYWYQQSLDQGLQFLIQYYNGEERAKGNILERFSAQQFPDLHSELNLSSLELGDSALYFCASSVGGSVNQPQHFGDGTRLSIL.

This chain connects TRBV3-1 to TRBJ2-5; D gene ambiguous. CDR1 LGHDT and CDR2 YNNKEL come from the germline V gene (reference sequence). CDR3 length: 16 amino acids. V gave up 3 bases and J gave up 4 bases, with 18 bases separating them. CDR3 region: CASSHPTRPPAETQYF. The CDR3 DNA sequence: TGTGCCAGCAGCCACCCCACACGACCCCCCGCAGAGACCCAGTACTTC.

J is TRBJ2-1 and V is TRBV4-2, with TRBD2 matching 12 bases. Germline V CDR1 and CDR2: LGHNA, YNFKEQ. V was clipped by 4 bases and J by 4 bases; unmatched bases: 5. The CDR3 has 16 amino acids. The CDR3: CASSRGTSGSYNEQFF. DNA of the CDR3: TGTGCCAGCAGCCGAGGGACTAGCGGGTCTTACAATGAGCAGTTCTTC.

The rearrangement joins TRBV20-1 to TRBJ2-1; TRBD1 aligns across 10 bases. The CDR3 sequence is 14 residues long. Trimming at V came to 1 base and at J to 10 bases, leaving 7 bases not matched to a gene. The germline CDR1 and CDR2 sequences are DFQATT and SNEGSKA (reference sequence). CDR3 loop: CSARVPTGGREQFF. CDR3 nucleotide sequence: TGCAGTGCTAGAGTTCCGACAGGGGGCAGGGAGCAGTTCTTC.

This clonotype has only a few counts. The chain has TRBV18 and TRBJ2-7; 8 bases align to TRBD1. There are 14 residues in the CDR3. Germline CDR1 is KGHSH and CDR2 is LQKENI. V shed 6 bases and J 0 bases; nucleotides not matched to a gene: 4. The CDR3 here is CASSGTGASYEQYF. The DNA for the CDR3 is TGTGCCAGCTCCGGGACAGGCGCCTCCTACGAGCAGTACTTC.

The CDR3 reads CASSPPGVGETQYF. The CDR3 DNA follows: TGTGCCAGCAGCCCTCCAGGGGTAGGAGAGACCCAGTACTTC. This chain links TRBV6-5 with TRBJ2-5; a possible D gene is TRBD1 (6 bases). Looked up from germline, CDR1 is MNHEY and CDR2 is SVGAGI. V lost 6 bases and J lost 4, with 15 bases in between. This CDR3 region has 14 residues.

The chain joins TRBV3-1 to TRBJ1-2; D remains unclear. The V and J ends lost 2 bases and 4 bases respectively, with 17 bases between them. Germline lookup yields CDR1 LGHDT and CDR2 YNNKEL (reference sequence). The CDR3 is 16 residues long. CDR3 nucleotide sequence: TGTGCCAGCAGCCAATCTACCCTCCCCACAAGCTATGGCTACACCTTC. Residues: CASSQSTLPTSYGYTF.